This entry is about one T cell receptor (beta chain). The sample belongs to a study of blood T cell repertoires in COVID-19. Trimming pared 2 bases from V and 7 bases from J, leaving 11 bases between. The CDR3 consists of 13 residues. Per germline, CDR1 SGHAT and CDR2 FQDESV (reference sequence). Data came from immunoSEQ multiplex PCR; TCRdb stores just in-frame clones and leaves some out. Among about 250,000 clones listed, approximately 84% were seen once. The chain combines TRBV11-1 with TRBJ1-1; maybe TRBD1 (6 bases). Sequenced material: peripheral blood. This clonotype originated in a man in his fifties with active or convalescent COVID-19. The CDR3 sequence: CASSLLSQGEAFF. For the CDR3, the DNA is TGTGCCAGCAGCTTACTTTCACAGGGTGAAGCTTTCTTT.